The sequence of this T cell receptor (beta chain) was determined in a study of T cells in Graves' hyperthyroidism and ophthalmopathy. Many counts were recorded for this clonotype. The TCR beta CDR3 regions underwent amplification using RNA transcripts as the source. Using the HTBI primer set, a first-round RT-PCR was run on the TCR CDR3. TCRdb processed the multiplex PCR reads anew with MiXCR; each CDR3 protein has one entry. Of approximately 330,000 distinct CDR3 sequences in the sample, about 21% are singletons; the top ten hold 50%. The CDR3 has 15 amino acids. Germline CDR1 and CDR2: LGHDT and YNNKEL (reference sequence). V lost 4 bases, J lost 2 bases, and 6 bases stayed unmatched.

The rearrangement uses TRBV3-1 and TRBJ2-3, with 7 bases that match TRBD2. The sample consisted of blood. The clonotype originates from a woman in her forties or fifties with Graves' hyperthyroidism. CDR3 protein: CASSPRLALTDTQYF. In DNA, the CDR3 is TGTGCCAGCAGCCCCCGACTAGCTCTCACAGATACGCAGTATTTT.